A selection of T cell receptor beta chains follows, all from one sample in a study of blood T cell repertoires in COVID-19. TCRdb's copy holds only in-frame clones and misses some; the assay was immunoSEQ multiplex PCR. The table shows nearly 300,000 clones, with roughly 80% occurring only once. Material for sequencing was peripheral blood. These receptor sequences come from a human donor with COVID-19, enrolled during active disease. The donor label of this sample is uncertain. Both conserved end residues are part of each CDR3. A D gene is named only where the DNA matches it firmly. Not every row has a clone size; where given, it reads once, few, many or a size class.

d_call j_call clone_size v_call cdr3_nt cdr3_aa
TRBD2 TRBJ2-1 NA TRBV20-1 TGCAGTGCTATTGAACTAGCGGGATACAATGAGCAGTTCTTC CSAIELAGYNEQFF
TRBD1 TRBJ1-4 once TRBV28 TGTGCCAGCACCACAGTACAGGGGGCAGGTGAAAAACTGTTTTTT CASTTVQGAGEKLFF
TRBD1 TRBJ1-5 NA TRBV4-3 TGCGCCAGCAGCCAAGATCGGCGGGGACAGGGGAGCAATCAGCCCCAGCATTTT CASSQDRRGQGSNQPQHF
NA TRBJ2-7 NA TRBV28 TGTGCCAGCAGTGGCGGGGCAGCCTACGAGCAGTACTTC CASSGGAAYEQYF
NA TRBJ2-1 once TRBV6-5 TGTGCCAGCAGCTACCCAGGGGTCGGGGATGAGCAGTTCTTC CASSYPGVGDEQFF
NA TRBJ1-5 NA TRBV13 TGTGCCAGCAGCTTAGGCAGGCAGCCCAATCAGCCCCAGCATTTT CASSLGRQPNQPQHF
TRBD2 TRBJ2-1 NA TRBV19 TGTGCCAGTAGTATTGAGGGTGAGACTAGCGGGCAGTTCTTC CASSIEGETSGQFF
TRBD1 TRBJ1-1 NA TRBV4-1 TGCGCCAGCAGCCGCCGGGTTGGGACAGGGAACACTGAAGCTTTCTTT CASSRRVGTGNTEAFF
NA TRBJ1-4 NA TRBV9 TGTGCCAGCAGCGTAGGTCGGGCAGGGTACGAAAAACTGTTTTTT CASSVGRAGYEKLFF
TRBD2 TRBJ2-7 NA TRBV6-6 TGTGCCAGCAGTTACGACCTGCGGGGGTCCGAGCAGTACTTC CASSYDLRGSEQYF
NA TRBJ2-7 NA TRBV21-1 TGTGCCAGCAGCCTTCGACAGGGGGGGCCTAGCGGGTATAATTACGAGCAGTACTTC CASSLRQGGPSGYNYEQYF
TRBD2 TRBJ2-5 NA TRBV30 TGTGCCTGGAGTGTACGGGGGGTTGCAGAGACCCAGTACTTC CAWSVRGVAETQYF
NA TRBJ1-3 NA TRBV5-6 TGTGCCAGCAGCGCGCTGGGGGGGGCTGGAAACACCATATATTTT CASSALGGAGNTIYF
NA TRBJ1-2 NA TRBV29-1 TGCAGCGTTGAAGATCTAAGGACAAACACCTTC CSVEDLRTNTF
NA TRBJ2-7 NA TRBV14 TGTGCCAGCAGCCAAGGGAGGAATATTGCCACCTACGAGCAGTACTTC CASSQGRNIATYEQYF
NA TRBJ1-5 NA TRBV6-2/TRBV6-3 TGTGCCAGCAGCCGAGGACGGGACAATCAGCCCCAGCATTTT CASSRGRDNQPQHF
TRBD1 TRBJ1-4 NA TRBV7-9 TGTGCCAGCAGCTTCCGACAGGGCGCGGGGGAAAAACTGTTTTTT CASSFRQGAGEKLFF
NA TRBJ1-1 NA TRBV2 TGTGCCAGCACCATGAACACTGAAGCTTTCTTT CASTMNTEAFF
NA TRBJ2-7 NA TRBV4-2 TGTGCCAGCAGCCACTCTCAGGGAAGGGGGTTACTAGTCGAGCAGTACTTC CASSHSQGRGLLVEQYF
NA TRBJ1-6 NA TRBV6-6 TGTGCCAGCAGTTTTCCTACAGGTGGCGGATCACCCCTCCACTTT CASSFPTGGGSPLHF
NA TRBJ1-5 once TRBV2 TGTGCCAGCAGCCGGGACAACAATCAGCCCCAGCATTTT CASSRDNNQPQHF
TRBD1 TRBJ1-1 once TRBV18 TGTGCCAGCTCCGGACAGGGGGCAGTCACTGAAGCTTTCTTT CASSGQGAVTEAFF
TRBD2 TRBJ2-5 NA TRBV3-1/TRBV3-2 TGTGCCAGCAGCCCACAAAGACTAGCGGCGGGGACCCAGTACTTC CASSPQRLAAGTQYF
NA TRBJ2-7 NA TRBV4-2 TGTGCCAGCAGCCAAGATCTTGCAGCAAGCGGGGAGCAGTACTTC CASSQDLAASGEQYF
NA TRBJ2-1 NA TRBV25-1 TGTGCCAGCAGTGGGCCTTCAGGGGATGAGCAGTTCTTC CASSGPSGDEQFF
TRBD1 TRBJ2-7 once TRBV11-2 TGTGCCAGCAGCCTGACCGGTGGGACAGGGAACTACGAGCAGTACTTC CASSLTGGTGNYEQYF